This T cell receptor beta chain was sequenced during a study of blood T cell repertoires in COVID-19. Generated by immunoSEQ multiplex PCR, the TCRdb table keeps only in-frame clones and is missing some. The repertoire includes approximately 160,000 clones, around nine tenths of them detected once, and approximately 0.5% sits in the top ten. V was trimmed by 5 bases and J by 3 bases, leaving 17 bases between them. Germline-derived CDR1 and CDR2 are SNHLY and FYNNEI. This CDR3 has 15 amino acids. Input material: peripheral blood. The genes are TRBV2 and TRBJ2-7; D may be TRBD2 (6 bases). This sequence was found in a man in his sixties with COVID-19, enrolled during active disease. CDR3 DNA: TGTGCCAGCAGTCTGGAGGGAGGCCTCTACTACGAGCAGTACTTC. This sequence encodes CASSLEGGLYYEQYF. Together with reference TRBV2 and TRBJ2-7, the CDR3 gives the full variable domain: EPEVTQTPSHQVTQMGQEVILRCVPISNHLYFYWYRQILGQKVEFLVSFYNNEISEKSEIFDDQFSVERPDGSNFTLKIRSTKLEDSAMYFCASSLEGGLYYEQYFGPGTRLTVT.